This TCR beta chain was identified in a study of blood T cell repertoires in COVID-19. The age range of participants was roughly 18 to 90 years, with residence in more than 20 US areas. Symptom resolution, clearance, or two negative PCRs marked the recovered donors of Cohort 3. With V trimmed by 5 bases and J by 1 base, 4 bases remained unmatched. The CDR3 covers 14 residues. CDR1 and CDR2 (germline): MNHEY, SVGEGT. Data came from immunoSEQ multiplex PCR; TCRdb stores just in-frame clones and leaves some out. This table has roughly 330,000 clones, more than 70% appearing once. The sample consisted of PBMCs or T cells enriched from blood (not recorded which). J is TRBJ1-1 and V is TRBV6-2 or TRBV6-3; 7 bases are a match to TRBD1. This TCR was sampled from a woman in her twenties or thirties who had recovered from COVID-19. The CDR3 DNA follows: TGTGCCAGCAGTCAGGGACAGACGAACACTGAAGCTTTCTTT. Protein: CASSQGQTNTEAFF.